This T cell receptor (beta chain) was sequenced in a study of blood T cell repertoires in COVID-19. Study details: T cells, B-cell-depleted T cells, or PBMCs supplied cDNA or gDNA.

The germline V gene has CDR1 SGHRS and CDR2 YFSETQ. Deletions cut 3 bases from V and 1 base from J, with 12 bases between. The CDR3 runs to 15 residues. Per the study methods: Reference gene primer amplification gave estimated nucleated cell counts. Profiled with immunoSEQ multiplex PCR; TCRdb holds only in-frame clones, not every one. D and trimming come from the DNA, and the V and J calls and clone size come from that table. Of 150,000 to 200,000 clones in the sample, 81% are singletons; the top ten hold 8% to 13%. The chain joins TRBV5-1 to TRBJ2-3, with a possible D match to TRBD2 (5 bases). The material sequenced was peripheral blood. The TCR comes from a man between 60 and 70 years old with active or convalescent COVID-19. Here the CDR3 DNA reads TGCGCCAGCAGCTCTCTAGGTAGCGGCACAGATACGCAGTATTTT. It specifies CASSSLGSGTDTQYF.